A selection of T cell receptor beta chains follows, all from one sample in a study of OX40 agonist ivuxolimab in advanced cancers. Method: immunoSEQ multiplex PCR; TCRdb's copy keeps in-frame clones and lacks some. Among about 90,000 clones listed, about 87% were seen once. The starting material was CD4+ or CD8+ T cells sorted from blood, obtained in a trial of the OX40 agonist ivuxolimab. Receptors originate from an adult with an advanced solid tumor such as melanoma, head and neck, liver or kidney cancer. The CDR3 runs from the conserved cysteine through the conserved F or W. A D gene is named only where the DNA matches it firmly. Only some rows state a clone size, as once, few, many or a class for expanded clones.

clone_size j_call d_call v_call cdr3_aa cdr3_nt
. TRBJ2-2 . TRBV4-2 CASSQQVGFTGELFF TGTGCCAGCAGCCAACAAGTCGGGTTCACCGGGGAGCTGTTTTTT
few TRBJ2-1 . TRBV19 CASRTQRSSYNEQFF TGTGCCAGTAGAACGCAGCGGTCCTCCTACAATGAGCAGTTCTTC
few TRBJ2-7 TRBD1 TRBV7-9 CASSPGQGYTYEQYF TGTGCCAGCAGCCCGGGACAGGGGTATACCTACGAGCAGTACTTC
. TRBJ1-4 TRBD1 TRBV4-2 CASSAGTGGNEKLFF TGTGCCAGCAGCGCCGGGACAGGGGGCAATGAAAAACTGTTTTTT
. TRBJ2-7 TRBD2 TRBV30 CAWSVYGGSSYEQYF TGTGCCTGGAGTGTTTATGGCGGGAGCTCCTACGAGCAGTACTTC
. TRBJ2-7 . TRBV7-9 CASSGSGAPDEQYF TGTGCCAGCAGCGGCTCAGGGGCCCCTGACGAGCAGTACTTC
. TRBJ2-1 TRBD2 TRBV5-1 CASSLVSGSSYNEQFF TGCGCCAGCAGCTTGGTTAGCGGGAGCTCCTACAATGAGCAGTTCTTC
. TRBJ2-7 . TRBV7-2 CASSFGGIYEQYF TGTGCCAGCAGCTTTGGGGGGATCTACGAGCAGTACTTC
. TRBJ2-1 . TRBV6-1 CASSERASLLYNEQFF TGTGCCAGCAGCGAAAGGGCGAGCTTGCTTTACAATGAGCAGTTCTTC
. TRBJ1-1 . TRBV9 CASSVESAPLEAFF TGTGCCAGCAGCGTAGAGTCGGCGCCCCTTGAAGCTTTCTTT
. TRBJ2-7 . TRBV30 CAWSASFLPYEQYF TGTGCCTGGAGTGCCTCGTTCCTTCCTTACGAGCAGTACTTC
. TRBJ1-5 . TRBV6-5 CASSYSRSNQPQHF TGTGCCAGCAGTTACTCCAGGAGCAATCAGCCCCAGCATTTT
. TRBJ2-7 . TRBV5-1 CASYSGHGYEQYF TGCGCCAGCTATTCAGGACACGGCTACGAGCAGTACTTC
. TRBJ1-3 . TRBV7-8 CASSFRETGNTIYF TGTGCCAGCAGCTTCAGGGAGACAGGAAACACCATATATTTT
. TRBJ2-7 . TRBV4-1 CASSQEPYSRREQYF TGCGCCAGCAGCCAAGAACCCTACTCCCGACGCGAGCAGTACTTC
. TRBJ1-2 . TRBV27 CASSLNREGYGYTF TGTGCCAGCAGTTTAAACAGGGAGGGCTATGGCTACACCTTC
once TRBJ1-1 TRBD1 TRBV30 CAWSMGQGATEAFF TGTGCCTGGAGTATGGGACAGGGGGCTACTGAAGCTTTCTTT
. TRBJ2-3 TRBD1 TRBV7-9 CASSSTDRGGPDTQYF TGTGCCAGCAGCTCGACTGACAGGGGAGGACCAGATACGCAGTATTTT
. TRBJ2-2 . TRBV4-1 CASSGRTPNTGELFF TGCGCCAGCAGCGGACGGACACCTAACACCGGGGAGCTGTTTTTT
. TRBJ2-3 . TRBV10-2 CASHVGWGDTQYF TGCGCCAGCCATGTCGGTTGGGGAGATACGCAGTATTTT
. TRBJ2-7 . TRBV10-3 CAISESGRFGEQYF TGTGCCATCAGTGAGTCTGGCAGGTTCGGCGAGCAGTACTTC
. TRBJ2-1 TRBD2 TRBV10-1 CASSSGLAGGPLNEQFF TGCGCCAGCAGTTCGGGACTAGCGGGAGGGCCGCTCAATGAGCAGTTCTTC
. TRBJ1-6 . TRBV7-2 CASSSQLGLDSPLHF TGTGCCAGCAGCTCCCAACTAGGGTTAGATTCACCCCTCCACTTT
. TRBJ2-1 . TRBV11-2 CASSFGAQGDEQFF TGTGCCAGCAGCTTCGGAGCACAAGGAGATGAGCAGTTCTTC
. TRBJ1-1 . TRBV6-5 CASSYGGVNTEAFF TGTGCCAGCAGTTACGGGGGAGTGAACACTGAAGCTTTCTTT
. TRBJ2-5 . TRBV6-1 CASSENAGGETQYF TGTGCCAGCAGTGAAAATGCAGGAGGAGAGACCCAGTACTTC
. TRBJ2-2 . TRBV7-7 CASSSGPLHTGELFF TGTGCTAGCAGCTCGGGACCGCTACACACCGGGGAGCTGTTTTTT
. TRBJ2-7 . TRBV6-6 CASSYSDYEQYF TGTGCCAGCAGTTACTCAGACTACGAGCAGTACTTC
. TRBJ1-5 . TRBV27 CASSLSWGGGDQPQHF TGTGCCAGCAGTTTATCTTGGGGCGGGGGCGATCAGCCCCAGCATTTT
. TRBJ2-1 TRBD2 TRBV27 CASKTAGVGNEQFF TGTGCCAGCAAGACTGCGGGAGTGGGTAATGAGCAGTTCTTC
. TRBJ1-2 . TRBV20-1 CSAPEGVGYTF TGCAGTGCCCCAGAGGGGGTTGGCTACACCTTC
. TRBJ2-5 . TRBV5-4 CASSRAVGTQETQYF TGTGCCAGCAGCCGGGCGGTCGGAACCCAAGAGACCCAGTACTTC
. TRBJ2-7 . TRBV29-1 CSVEASSYEQYF TGCAGCGTTGAAGCCAGTTCTTACGAGCAGTACTTC
. TRBJ2-1 TRBD2 TRBV5-4 CASSPDWGGTRDEQFF TGTGCCAGCAGCCCAGACTGGGGGGGGACTAGGGATGAGCAGTTCTTC
. TRBJ2-5 TRBD2 TRBV28 CASSPAGRVAGDKETQYF TGTGCCAGCAGTCCCGCAGGGAGGGTAGCGGGAGATAAGGAGACCCAGTACTTC
. TRBJ2-2 . TRBV4-1 CASSQGAGSNTGELFF TGCGCCAGCAGCCAAGGGGCGGGAAGCAACACCGGGGAGCTGTTTTTT
. TRBJ2-5 . TRBV7-9 CASSLGEAETQYF TGTGCCAGCAGCTTAGGAGAGGCGGAGACCCAGTACTTC
few TRBJ1-2 . TRBV30 CAWSTGNYGYTF TGTGCCTGGAGCACAGGGAACTATGGCTACACCTTC
. TRBJ2-5 TRBD2 TRBV9 CASSVALTAGEETQYF TGTGCCAGCAGCGTAGCTTTAACGGCGGGAGAAGAGACCCAGTACTTC
. TRBJ2-7 TRBD2 TRBV7-7 CASSRDYLGEQYF TGTGCTAGCAGTCGGGACTACTTGGGCGAGCAGTACTTC
. TRBJ1-3 . TRBV6-5 CASSRTVDPGNTIYF TGTGCCAGCAGTCGAACAGTGGATCCTGGAAACACCATATATTTT
. TRBJ1-2 TRBD1 TRBV18 CASSGPNRGTPNGYTF TGTGCCAGCTCAGGCCCAAACAGGGGAACACCCAATGGCTACACCTTC
. TRBJ2-7 . TRBV5-1 CASRAAYEQYF TGCGCCAGCAGGGCGGCCTACGAGCAGTACTTC
. TRBJ1-1 . TRBV28 CASSFTQEGTEAFF TGTGCCAGCAGTTTCACCCAGGAGGGGACTGAAGCTTTCTTT
. TRBJ2-5 TRBD2 TRBV30 CAWSGGLAGPQETQYF TGTGCCTGGAGTGGGGGACTAGCGGGACCCCAAGAGACCCAGTACTTC
. TRBJ2-7 TRBD2 TRBV5-1 CASSPPGGAWEQYF TGCGCCAGCAGCCCGCCCGGGGGGGCCTGGGAGCAGTACTTC
. TRBJ1-2 TRBD1 TRBV10-3 CAISGWQGDSYGYTF TGTGCCATCAGTGGGTGGCAGGGGGATTCCTATGGCTACACCTTC
once TRBJ2-3 . TRBV12-5 CASAPGRVYTDTQYF TGTGCTAGTGCCCCCGGCCGGGTTTACACAGATACGCAGTATTTT